Listed below are T cell receptor beta chains from one sample, sequenced in a study of cytomegalovirus exposure and HLA in healthy donors. Sequencing was performed with immunoSEQ multiplex PCR; in TCRdb, only in-frame clones are kept and a portion is missing. This sample has around 130,000 clones; 81% occur once, and the top ten carry 2.2%. Sample: PBMCs. These receptors all stem from a woman aged 40 to 49 in good health and CMV-seronegative. Both conserved end residues are part of each CDR3. A D gene is named only where the DNA matches it firmly. Clone size is not always given. Where it is, it says once, few, many or a class for expanded clones.

CASNREGTEAFF	TGCGCCAGCAACAGGGAAGGAACTGAAGCTTTCTTT	few	TRBV5-1	TRBJ1-1	.
CASSSDRGVDGYTF	TGCGCCAGCAGCTCGGACAGGGGTGTCGATGGCTACACCTTC	few	TRBV5-1	TRBJ1-2	TRBD1
CALRRDSAYGYTF	TGTGCCCTCCGCCGGGACTCCGCCTATGGCTACACCTTC	.	TRBV30	TRBJ1-2	.
CASGGQGRDYGYTF	TGTGCCAGCGGAGGACAGGGGCGAGACTATGGCTACACCTTC	once	TRBV27	TRBJ1-2	TRBD1
CASSVGTELANTGELFF	TGCGCCAGCAGCGTGGGTACTGAACTCGCGAACACCGGGGAGCTGTTTTTT	.	TRBV5-1	TRBJ2-2	.
CASSFMETQYF	TGTGCCAGCAGCTTTATGGAGACCCAGTACTTC	.	TRBV7-9	TRBJ2-5	.
CASSLNRGTVNEKLFF	TGTGCCAGCAGTTTAAATCGCGGGACAGTTAATGAAAAACTGTTTTTT	.	TRBV28	TRBJ1-4	TRBD1
CASSLGTGVKTEAFF	TGTGCCAGCAGCCTTGGGACAGGGGTAAAAACTGAAGCTTTCTTT	.	TRBV7-9	TRBJ1-1	TRBD1
CASSLRQGYEQYF	TGTGCCAGCAGTCTAAGACAGGGTTACGAGCAGTACTTC	.	TRBV27	TRBJ2-7	TRBD1
CASGQGQGSGNEQFF	TGTGCTAGTGGTCAGGGACAGGGATCCGGCAATGAGCAGTTCTTC	.	TRBV12-5	TRBJ2-1	TRBD1
CASSPKIAGGETDTQYF	TGTGCCAGCAGCCCAAAAATAGCGGGAGGGGAAACAGATACGCAGTATTTT	.	TRBV7-9	TRBJ2-3	TRBD2
CASSWGQLGRGYTF	TGTGCCAGCAGCTGGGGACAGTTGGGACGCGGCTACACCTTC	.	TRBV28	TRBJ1-2	TRBD1
CASSDSIRGGWTNEKLFF	TGTGCCAGCAGTGACTCGATACGAGGGGGCTGGACTAATGAAAAACTGTTTTTT	few	TRBV6-4	TRBJ1-4	TRBD1
CASSLRQGTTDTQYF	TGTGCCAGCAGTCTACGACAGGGAACGACAGATACGCAGTATTTT	.	TRBV6-7	TRBJ2-3	TRBD1
CASSPRVQIGYTF	TGTGCCAGCAGTCCCAGGGTTCAGATTGGCTACACCTTC	.	TRBV27	TRBJ1-2	.
CASSQGDSRYSEQYF	TGCGCCAGCAGCCAAGGGGACTCGCGGTATAGCGAGCAGTACTTC	once	TRBV4-3	TRBJ2-7	.
CASSLVGGNYEQYF	TGTGCCAGCAGCTTGGTCGGGGGAAACTACGAGCAGTACTTC	.	TRBV5-4	TRBJ2-7	.
CASSAGGAYNEQFF	TGTGCCAGCAGTGCAGGGGGCGCCTACAATGAGCAGTTCTTC	few	TRBV6-4	TRBJ2-1	TRBD1
CASRLGDRLYEQYF	TGTGCAAGTCGCTTAGGGGACAGACTCTACGAGCAGTACTTC	.	TRBV12-2	TRBJ2-7	.
CASSLRGDTEAFF	TGTGCCAGCAGTTTGCGGGGAGACACTGAAGCTTTCTTT	many	TRBV28	TRBJ1-1	.
CASSQEQRIYEQYF	TGCGCCAGCAGCCAAGAGCAGCGGATCTACGAGCAGTACTTC	.	TRBV4-1	TRBJ2-7	.
CASSLYPGFLNTEAFF	TGTGCCAGCAGCCTATATCCGGGATTTTTGAACACTGAAGCTTTCTTT	.	TRBV5-6	TRBJ1-1	.
CASSSWDQGAHYNEQFF	TGTGCCAGCAGCTCGTGGGATCAGGGGGCCCACTACAATGAGCAGTTCTTC	.	TRBV7-6	TRBJ2-1	TRBD1
CASSEARHVNYGYTF	TGTGCCAGCAGTGAAGCGCGTCACGTGAACTATGGCTACACCTTC	.	TRBV2	TRBJ1-2	.
CAWSEGAKSSTDTQYF	TGTGCCTGGAGTGAAGGGGCCAAATCTAGCACAGATACGCAGTATTTT	.	TRBV30	TRBJ2-3	.
CASSRRLESTDTQYF	TGCGCCAGCAGCCGAAGACTGGAGAGCACAGATACGCAGTATTTT	.	TRBV5-1	TRBJ2-3	.
CASSSPYGQSFREQYF	TGTGCCAGCAGCTCCCCCTATGGACAGTCGTTCCGCGAGCAGTACTTC	.	TRBV7-2	TRBJ2-7	.
CASSRIPGFNEKLFF	TGTGCCAGCAGCCGAATTCCAGGTTTTAATGAAAAACTGTTTTTT	many	TRBV5-5	TRBJ1-4	.
CASSPTRQGGGNQPQHF	TGTGCCAGCTCACCAACGAGACAGGGGGGTGGTAATCAGCCCCAGCATTTT	.	TRBV18	TRBJ1-5	TRBD1
CASSYPGVGGTDTQYF	TGTGCCAGCAGCTATCCCGGGGTCGGTGGGACAGATACGCAGTATTTT	.	TRBV5-4	TRBJ2-3	.
CASSEGKDRITYEQYF	TGTGCCAGCAGTGAGGGTAAGGACAGGATTACCTACGAGCAGTACTTC	.	TRBV6-1	TRBJ2-7	TRBD1
CASSLYTGYLPEQYF	TGTGCCAGCAGCCTCTATACAGGGTATCTTCCCGAGCAGTACTTC	.	TRBV6-5	TRBJ2-7	.
CASSRGDGGGKETQYF	TGTGCCAGTAGTCGTGGCGATGGGGGGGGGAAAGAGACCCAGTACTTC	.	TRBV19	TRBJ2-5	TRBD2
CASSWTGGYEQYF	TGTGCCAGCTCATGGACAGGGGGCTACGAGCAGTACTTC	.	TRBV18	TRBJ2-7	TRBD1
CASKQVGQPQHF	TGTGCCAGCAAGCAGGTGGGTCAGCCCCAGCATTTT	.	TRBV28	TRBJ1-5	.
CASSPSAGVYEKLFF	TGCGCCAGCAGCCCATCGGCAGGGGTGTATGAAAAACTGTTTTTT	.	TRBV5-1	TRBJ1-4	.
CAWGTGGLGDSPLHF	TGTGCCTGGGGTACAGGGGGCTTAGGTGATTCACCCCTCCACTTT	.	TRBV30	TRBJ1-6	TRBD1
CASSELAGGDEQFF	TGTGCCAGCAGCGAACTAGCGGGAGGTGATGAGCAGTTCTTC	.	TRBV9	TRBJ2-1	TRBD2
CASSAYRARYNEQFF	TGTGCCAGCAGCGCGTACAGGGCGCGTTACAATGAGCAGTTCTTC	.	TRBV7-7	TRBJ2-1	.
CASSYLGTGPYSEKLFF	TGTGCCAGCAGCTACCTCGGGACAGGGCCCTATAGTGAAAAACTGTTTTTT	.	TRBV7-9	TRBJ1-4	TRBD1
CASSPLSGVNEQFF	TGTGCCAGCAGCCCACTGTCGGGGGTGAATGAGCAGTTCTTC	.	TRBV5-6	TRBJ2-1	.
CASSLLGGGRDYGYTF	TGTGCCAGCAGTTTGCTGGGAGGGGGAAGGGACTATGGCTACACCTTC	.	TRBV28	TRBJ1-2	.
CASSILIGDRGTNYGYTF	TGTGCCAGCAGCATATTAATCGGGGACAGAGGGACTAACTATGGCTACACCTTC	.	TRBV5-4	TRBJ1-2	TRBD1
CASRPTGIGEQYF	TGTGCCAGCAGACCGACAGGGATTGGCGAGCAGTACTTC	.	TRBV6-5	TRBJ2-7	TRBD1